This TCR beta chain was captured in a study of CD8+CD57+ T cells in acquired aplastic anemia. Overall study context: Sorted CD4+ and CD8+ cell DNA averaged around 3.3 ug.

Study-wide results and caveats: Over 25 CD8+ CDR3 sequences occurred in both the patients and the controls. Patient and control CD8+ Simpson's diversity was not significantly different.

For this clonotype: Its antigen is not identified. The CDR3 end shows no conserved phenylalanine or tryptophan, and so a read error is likely. No DNA is shown, since the ends of the CDR3 on it are uncertain; the CDR3 is the one TCRdb lists.

Individuals selected for sequencing had exhibited CD8+CD57+ cell expansion on flow cytometry. Acquired aplastic anemia of severe grade affected all patients. The use of genomic DNA as template underpinned the TCR beta VDJ and CDR3 profiling. TCRdb called the reads again in MiXCR, with one record for every CDR3 protein. The sample includes over 40,000 distinct CDR3 sequences, about 63% of them seen just once. Sequencing input: sorted CD4+, CD8+, or CD8+CD57+ T cells (not recorded which) from PBMCs. This clonotype was obtained from a human donor with aplastic anemia.

The CDR3 protein is CASSPRGL. The chain couples TRBV7-9 to TRBJ2-7; the table's TRBD1 call for D was not verified on the DNA. CDR1 and CDR2 from the germline V gene are SEHNR and FQNEAQ (reference sequence). The length of the CDR3 is 8 amino acids, counting both ends.